Listed here are 25 T cell receptor beta chains from one sample, sequenced in a study of blood T cell repertoires in COVID-19. Clones were read by immunoSEQ multiplex PCR, and TCRdb kept only the in-frame ones, dropping some. The sample records 110,000 or so clones, approximately 90% being singletons. Sequenced: peripheral blood. The receptor source for this set is a human donor in a cohort sampled during active COVID-19.

CDR3 protein: CASSKGLALVSGTQYF. The CDR3 DNA reads TGTGCCAGCAGTAAGGGGTTGGCCCTTGTGTCCGGGACCCAGTACTTC. The V call is TRBV25-1, the J call TRBJ2-5; a weak D match, TRBD1 (5 bases). The V gene's germline CDR1 is MGHDK and CDR2 SYGVNS. The V end was cut by 5 bases, the J end by 7 bases, with 23 bases between. The CDR3 sequence is 16 residues long.

This CDR3 reads CAWNGLLGETQYF. The CDR3, as DNA: TGTGCCTGGAACGGGTTACTGGGAGAGACCCAGTACTTC. The chain couples TRBV30 to TRBJ2-5; D is unclear. This CDR3 comprises 13 residues. V was trimmed by 4 bases and J by 4 bases, leaving 13 bases between them. Germline lookup yields CDR1 GTSNPN and CDR2 SVGIG (reference sequence).

This clone was seen more than once but under ten times. CDR3 region: CASIRDRRTDTQYF. CDR3 coding DNA: TGTGCCAGCATCCGGGACAGAAGGACAGATACGCAGTATTTT. The J gene is TRBJ2-3, the V gene TRBV5-8; 7 nucleotides match TRBD1. The CDR3 has 14 amino acids. CDR1 is SGHTS and CDR2 is YDEGEE in the germline V gene. With V trimmed by 6 bases and J by 3 bases, 7 bases remained unmatched.

This rearrangement joins TRBV3-1 (or the pseudogene TRBV3-2) to TRBJ1-2, with 7 bases that match TRBD1. Germline V CDR1 and CDR2: LGHDT, YNNKEL (reference sequence). J lost 3 bases, V lost 7 bases, and 11 bases had no gene match. The CDR3 is 15 amino acids. CDR3 loop: CASTRRQGQHYGYTF. The CDR3, as DNA: TGTGCCAGCACCCGCAGACAGGGCCAGCACTATGGCTACACCTTC.

The gene calls are TRBV14 and TRBJ1-3; D is uncertain. This CDR3 is built from 17 residues. Germline CDR1 and CDR2: SGHDN and FVKESK. The V end lost 3 bases, the J end lost 0 bases, and 15 bases lay between the germline ends. The CDR3 DNA reads TGTGCCAGCAGCCATGACACATTTATACGCTCTGGAAACACCATATATTTT. It encodes CASSHDTFIRSGNTIYF.

V gene TRBV10-1 combines with J gene TRBJ1-5; 9 bases match TRBD1. The junction had 8 bases not matched to a gene; V was cut back by 6 bases and J by 11 bases. CDR1 is WNHNN, CDR2 SYGVQD, per germline (reference sequence). The CDR3 loop spans 13 amino acids. CDR3 coding DNA: TGCGCCAGCAGGGGACAGGGAGGTGAGACCCAGCATTTT. This translates into CASRGQGGETQHF.

The rearrangement links TRBV6-5 to TRBJ1-2, with 7 bases fitting TRBD1. The CDR3 has 15 amino acids. The junction had 6 bases not matched to a gene; V was cut back by 0 bases and J by 5 bases. CDR1 MNHEY and CDR2 SVGAGI come from the germline V gene. The CDR3 DNA follows: TGTGCCAGCAGTTACTCGACACAGGGGATTTATGGCTACACCTTC. This gives the protein CASSYSTQGIYGYTF.

The rearrangement links TRBV7-9 to TRBJ2-7; TRBD1 matches at 8 bases. V gave up 0 bases and J gave up 7 bases; unmatched junction bases: 8. CDR1 and CDR2 from the germline V gene are SEHNR and FQNEAQ (reference sequence). The CDR3 runs to 15 residues. CDR3 amino acids: CASSLAWTGPQEQYF. CDR3 nucleotides: TGTGCCAGCAGCTTAGCGTGGACAGGGCCACAGGAGCAGTACTTC.

V and J are TRBV5-6 and TRBJ2-7; D unclear. The CDR3 runs to 14 residues. Germline V gene sequence: CDR1 SGHDT, CDR2 YYEEEE. V was cut by 4 bases and J by 0 bases, with 11 bases left in between. The CDR3 spells CASSATFSSYEQYF. CDR3 coding DNA: TGTGCCAGCAGCGCGACATTTAGCTCCTACGAGCAGTACTTC.

The gene calls are TRBV28 and TRBJ1-5; D is unclear. The CDR3 consists of 15 residues. Germline values: CDR1 MDHEN, CDR2 SYDVKM. V lost 3 bases and J lost 7, with 16 bases in between. In nucleotides, the CDR3 is TGTGCCAGCAGTTTCAGTGGAGGGCGGAACCAGCCCCAGCATTTT. Translating gives CASSFSGGRNQPQHF.

This clone occurred many times. J is TRBJ2-1 and V is TRBV6-4; 9 bases match TRBD1. J gave up 2 bases and V 8 bases, and 4 bases lay outside the gene matches. The CDR3 spans 14 residues. Looked up from germline, CDR1 is MRHNA and CDR2 is SNTAGT. CDR3: CASRQGVTYNEQFF. As DNA, the CDR3 is TGTGCCAGCCGACAGGGGGTTACCTACAATGAGCAGTTCTTC.

The V and J genes are TRBV5-6 and TRBJ2-7; TRBD1 matches at 9 bases. Trimming cost V 5 bases and J 2 bases; bases outside gene matches: 2. Germline CDR1 reads SGHDT; CDR2 reads YYEEEE. The CDR3 has 13 amino acids. For the CDR3, the DNA is TGTGCCAGCAGGAGACAGGGGGCCTACGAGCAGTACTTC. Its translation: CASRRQGAYEQYF.

The rearrangement links TRBV11-3 to TRBJ2-1; TRBD2 matches at 9 bases. This CDR3 contains 14 residues. Germline CDR1 SGHNT, CDR2 YENEEA. Trimming took 4 bases from V and 4 from J; bases not matched to a gene: 2. The CDR3 nucleotides read TGTGCCAGCAGCTGGACTAGCGCTTACAATGAGCAGTTCTTC. Protein product: CASSWTSAYNEQFF.

As DNA, the CDR3 is TGTGCCAGCAGCTTTACGCGGACACTTAGCAATCAGCCCCAGCATTTT. Its translation: CASSFTRTLSNQPQHF. J is TRBJ1-5 and V is TRBV5-8; TRBD1 might be the D (5 bases). The V end was cut by 2 bases, the J end by 0 bases, with 12 bases between. The length of the CDR3 is 16 residues. Per the germline V gene, CDR1 is SGHTS and CDR2 is YDEGEE.

The chain links TRBV5-6 to TRBJ2-7; 11 nucleotides line up with TRBD1. The CDR3 spans 14 residues. Losses at the gene ends were 4 bases for V and 3 bases for J; bases not matched to a gene: 3. Germline V lookup: CDR1 SGHDT, CDR2 YYEEEE. CDR3 nucleotides: TGTGCCAGCAGCCACGGGACAGGGGGCTACGAGCAGTACTTC. This encodes CASSHGTGGYEQYF. Full variable domain (missing parts from reference TRBV5-6 and TRBJ2-7): DAGVTQSPTHLIKTRGQQVTLRCSPKSGHDTVSWYQQALGQGPQFIFQYYEEEERQRGNFPDRFSGHQFPNYSSELNVNALLLGDSALYLCASSHGTGGYEQYFGPGTRLTVT.

The chain has TRBV5-4 and TRBJ2-7; TRBD1 aligns across 9 bases. Losses at the gene ends were 4 bases for V and 7 bases for J; bases not matched to a gene: 6. The CDR3 covers 13 residues. Germline values: CDR1 SGHNT, CDR2 YYREEE (reference sequence). CDR3: CASSRDRVQEQYF. CDR3 in DNA: TGTGCCAGCAGCAGGGACAGGGTACAGGAGCAGTACTTC.

This clone was detected a few times. The chain combines TRBV7-9 with TRBJ1-5; weak D call: TRBD1 (5 bases). CDR1 is SEHNR, CDR2 FQNEAQ, per germline (reference sequence). V dropped 0 bases and J dropped 4 bases, with 16 bases sitting between them. The CDR3 runs 17 residues. CDR3 in DNA: TGTGCCAGCAGCTTAGCCTCTACCGGGGGAGGGAATCAGCCCCAGCATTTT. Translation gives CASSLASTGGGNQPQHF. The entire variable domain, with the rest obtained from reference TRBV7-9 and TRBJ1-5, is as follows: DTGVSQNPRHKITKRGQNVTFRCDPISEHNRLYWYRQTLGQGPEFLTYFQNEAQLEKSRLLSDRFSAERPKGSFSTLEIQRTEQGDSAMYLCASSLASTGGGNQPQHFGDGTRLSIL.

The chain couples TRBV4-1 to TRBJ2-6; D gene uncertain. The CDR3 spans 15 residues. The ends were cut back, 2 bases at V and 2 bases at J, with 7 bases in the middle. Germline values: CDR1 MGHRA, CDR2 YSYEKL. The CDR3 sequence is CASSQRGAGANVLTF. DNA of the CDR3: TGCGCCAGCAGCCAACGAGGAGCTGGGGCCAACGTCCTGACTTTC.

The genes are TRBV14 and TRBJ2-1; TRBD2 matches at 13 bases. The CDR3 spans 17 residues. Looked up from germline, CDR1 is SGHDN and CDR2 is FVKESK. Germline trimming cut 6 bases from V and 0 bases from J; bases unmatched to any gene: 5. The chain's CDR3 is CASRGTSGASSYNEQFF. The CDR3, as DNA: TGTGCCAGCAGGGGGACTAGCGGGGCCAGCTCCTACAATGAGCAGTTCTTC.

This clone was detected a few times. The chain has TRBV19 and TRBJ1-1; no clear D gene. The CDR3 sequence is 12 residues long. The V gene lost 5 bases and the J gene lost 1 base, with 5 bases spanning the gap. Germline V CDR1 and CDR2: LNHDA, SQIVND (reference sequence). The CDR3 nucleotides read TGTGCCAGTAGTCCCAGGAACACTGAAGCTTTCTTT. It specifies CASSPRNTEAFF.

The chain carries TRBV6-5 and TRBJ1-6; unclear D gene. The CDR3 runs 12 residues. The ends were cut back, 8 bases at V and 7 bases at J, with 9 bases in the middle. CDR1 MNHEY and CDR2 SVGAGI come from the germline V gene. The DNA for the CDR3 is TGTGCCAGCTTGCCAGTAAATTCACCCCTCCACTTT. Translation gives CASLPVNSPLHF.

The chain recombines TRBV7-2 with TRBJ1-2; TRBD1 agrees at 11 bases. This CDR3 is built from 16 residues. Germline V gene data show CDR1 as SGHTA and CDR2 as FQGNSA. V gave up 1 base and J gave up 6 bases; unmatched junction bases: 7. The CDR3 DNA is TGTGCCAGCAGCTTAGGGGACAGGGGGGTCGGAGATGGCTACACCTTC. Translating gives CASSLGDRGVGDGYTF.

J is TRBJ1-5 and V is TRBV10-3; D call uncertain. Trimming stripped 4 bases from V and 3 bases from J, with 7 bases between. The CDR3 is 13 residues long. Germline V gene data show CDR1 as ENHRY and CDR2 as SYGVKD. In nucleotides, the CDR3 is TGTGCCATCAGTGTACAGCACAATCAGCCCCAGCATTTT. Translated, it gives CAISVQHNQPQHF.

This clone was found a few times. The J gene is TRBJ2-7, the V gene TRBV5-1; 8 bases match TRBD1. CDR3 length equals 15 residues. V trimming: 6 bases; J trimming: 0 bases; junction bases outside the gene matches: 8. Germline CDR1 reads SGHRS; CDR2 reads YFSETQ. The CDR3 sequence: CASTRGQGASYEQYF. CDR3 nucleotide sequence: TGCGCCAGCACACGAGGACAGGGTGCCTCCTACGAGCAGTACTTC.

This clone was picked up one time. The J gene is TRBJ2-1, the V gene TRBV24-1; D is unresolved. The CDR3 extends over 9 amino acids. Trimming left V 9 bases short and J 16 bases short, with 12 bases between. CDR1 is KGHDR, CDR2 SFDVKD, per germline. The CDR3 region has the DNA TGTGCCACCGTCAGACAAAAATTCTTC. It translates to CATVRQKFF.